This TCR beta chain was documented in a study of cytomegalovirus exposure and HLA in healthy donors (TCRdb year 2017). Some background on the complete study: An earlier analysis of under 600 of the donors reported 250 to 300 Gb of sequence data and 117 million unique TCR beta sequences from 150 million to 200 million T cells. All discovery cohort repertoires had been generated using a single sequencing platform. A later analysis re-analyzed previously published TCR beta repertoires from 600 to 850 donors and added high-resolution HLA genotyping to study TCR occurrence patterns. Typing coverage differed by locus: A, B, C, DRB1 and DQB1 were typed in about 620-630 donors, DQA1 in approximately 520, DPA1 in around 610, and DPB1 in about 450. Of the 350 to 400 genotyped donors, 81% fell in the genetic ancestry cluster associated with self-reported Caucasian donors. Using immunosequencing, the study profiled T cell repertoires from fewer than 850 subjects and related those repertoires to cytomegalovirus serostatus. Both class I and class II loci were covered by HLA typing, at four-digit resolution. High-throughput TCR immunosequencing, statistical association of individual TCRs with disease status, and machine learning were combined to predict cytomegalovirus infection status. About five DR-DQ haplotypes were treated as single units for association and clustering because of strong linkage in the cohort. Approximately 300 gigabases of sequencing data and 80 million or so unique TCR sequences were included in an early release covering 550 to 800 HLA-typed donors. An earlier analysis of nearly 600 of the donors applied high-throughput TCR beta sequencing to assess whether each TCR beta V gene segment acted as functional or pseudogenic. Donor age, sex, ethnicity and CMV serostatus were compiled together with the repertoire data. Along with the roughly 700-subject first cohort, a separate validation cohort of over 90 different subjects was used. The study aimed to test whether signatures of past pathogen exposure could be identified by cataloging public T cell receptors. Rather than using new phenotypic data, the later analysis identified candidate immune exposures from TCR beta sequences and from how often those sequences occurred across donors. A later genetic analysis took genome-wide SNP genotypes for about three fifths of the 666 donors and used that subset as a discovery cohort. Among several hundred genotyped donors of the cohort, an average of approximately 220,000 unique TCR beta nucleotide sequences was sequenced per donor, of which roughly 17% were non-productive. The research as a whole found: According to a later analysis, most CMV-associated TCR beta chains appeared to be HLA-restricted, and the HLA associations seemed to be driven largely by CMV exposure. Sequencing depth was assumed to be roughly uniform across donors in the presence/absence analyses, though that assumption may not hold. A later analysis found that HLA-associated TCR beta chains were more clonally expanded and had lower generation probabilities than equally common non-associated chains. In a later analysis, the rate of TCR association differed among HLA loci, with DRB1 alleles having the most associated TCRs and HLA-C alleles having the fewest. An association between a missense DCLRE1C variant and V-gene and J-gene trimming of TCR beta chains was found in a later genetic analysis and replicated in an independent cohort. According to a later analysis, parvovirus B19, influenza, CMV and Epstein-Barr virus appeared linked to several top co-occurrence clusters. At a false discovery rate of 0.05, a later analysis linked 15,000 to 20,000 TCR beta sequences to specific HLA alleles. According to the authors, the approach could potentially be generalized to other disease states and immunological phenotypes. A further reported finding was that TCR beta sequences accurately predicted the HLA-A and HLA-B alleles for most subjects in the first cohort. Linkage disequilibrium might explain the correlated functional status among segregating V segments, but an unknown experimental factor could not be ruled out. Immune exposure information for the cohort was limited to CMV serostatus. Across donors, most TCR sequences were observed very rarely, whereas some public TCRs were present in many individuals. In an earlier analysis of approximately 600 of the donors, most TCR beta V segments were observed in productive rearrangements about 87% or about 30% of the time, broadly matching IMGT annotations. The study listed 150 to 200 TCR beta chains as associated with cytomegalovirus. Because the 87-base-pair reads could not distinguish some IMGT-functional V segments, including TRBV6-2 and TRBV6-3, those segments were excluded. Cytomegalovirus status was reported to be diagnosed by the classifier with high specificity and sensitivity in both the original and validation cohorts. Because HLA typing was unavailable for some donors at each locus, only the typed subset was used in association tests. The sequencing pipeline was judged likely to have produced a cluster of highly shared sequence variants as a technical artifact. Compared with the 666-donor mean, donors in an Asian-associated ancestry cluster had fewer N-insertions in productive TCRs, according to a later genetic analysis. When HLA alleles, especially DR and DQ, strongly co-occurred, attributing TCR associations to individual alleles was difficult. In vitro tests confirmed that a few of the cytomegalovirus-associated TCR beta chains recognize cytomegalovirus antigens. The earlier analysis of some 540 of the donors excluded fewer than 20 rarely observed V segments, including chromosome 9 orphons, because counts were too low. Only TCR beta chains were sequenced in this cohort, and the absence of alpha or paired-chain data limited detectable features.

Regarding this clone: Its cognate antigen has yet to be identified. One base away there is no much larger clone; base qualities are not given.

The method behind the library was the immunoSEQ multiplex PCR assay. For the multiplex PCR, a mixture combining 60 forward primers for TCR Vbeta segments and 13 reverse primers for TCR Jbeta segments was used. The CDR3 region of rearranged TCR beta genes was amplified from genomic DNA with a multiplex PCR assay. On the Illumina HiSeq System, the amplified TCR beta libraries were sequenced as 87-base-pair reads. On the authors' methods: In a later analysis, some 80 million unique TCR beta chains were counted across the 500 to 700 repertoires, and roughly 10 million of these chains were shared by at least two donors. A nearest-neighbor algorithm error-corrected the raw reads and collapsed the reads into unique sequences, merging closely related sequences to remove PCR and sequencing errors. V, D and J gene segments were assigned by aligning CDR3 sequences to IMGT reference sequences. Each retained sequence needed at least a six-nucleotide match to both a V gene segment and a J gene segment. A rearrangement was called productive if the CDR3 had no stop codons and remained in frame with V and J, and every other rearrangement was called non-productive. Following IMGT convention, CDR3 was defined as the stretch from the second conserved V-encoded cysteine up to the conserved J-encoded phenylalanine. The earlier analysis of around 640 of the donors excluded sequences that lacked an unambiguous match to a single V gene segment. An earlier analysis of roughly 590 of the donors called V segments functional above 56.7% productive rearrangements and segregating when the between-donor standard deviation exceeded 5%. A statistical classification framework was built to diagnose cytomegalovirus status from the catalog of TCR beta chain sequences. In a later analysis, V and J genes were assigned by comparing TCR nucleotide sequences against IMGT/GENE-DB human TR gene sequences. Using the TCRdist pipeline, a later analysis assigned CDR3 sequences along with most-parsimonious VDJ recombination scenarios. A later analysis defined each TCR beta chain by its CDR3 amino acid sequence plus V-gene family, and excluded reads lacking a unique V-gene family. To address suspected cross-contamination and a sequencing artifact, a later analysis removed 592 highly shared, low-generation-probability nucleotide sequences. For each public chain, a later analysis derived a clonal expansion index from normalized ranks of inferred template counts within each repertoire. In a later analysis, generation probabilities were computed using a VDJ recombination model fitted to out-of-frame rearrangements, and the results were checked against IGoR. A later analysis scored TCR-TCR, TCR-HLA and TCR-CMV co-occurrence with hypergeometric tests, applying a repertoire-size bias correction to TCR pairs. False discovery rates were estimated in a later analysis by permuting HLA or CMV assignments 20 times. In a later analysis, co-occurring TCRs were grouped using DBSCAN, and TCRdist sequence similarity was added for clustering within HLA-allele-positive subsets. For co-occurrence clustering, repertoires with fewer than 30,000 or more than 120,000 public chains were excluded, along with a handful of repertoires with anomalous nucleotide sharing. TCRdb re-hosts the immuneACCESS table, in-frame sequences only. Its copies lack some clones; in the studies checked, an unresolved V gene accounts for under half of them, and the cause for the rest is not known. V and J calls and clone size are copied from that table; D and trimming were computed from the DNA. The sample table holds 150,000 or so clones, of which roughly 80% were seen once. Clones ranked in the top ten supply more than 6.5% of the sample.

From a lookup of the germline V gene, CDR1 and CDR2 are SGDLS and YYNGEE. The cysteine opens and the phenylalanine closes a CDR3 of 16 amino acids. CDR3 DNA only is kept here, 48 bases in frame from base 1. V gives up 5 bases and J gives up 0 bases, and the segment between their germline ends measures 17 bases. In total, roughly 710 healthy bone marrow donors made up the cohort. All cohort members were sampled while nominally healthy, although unrecorded immune exposures were likely present. The donor was CMV seropositive and was included in the group of 300 or so seropositive cohort members. Every donor gave a peripheral blood sample, and the peripheral blood mononuclear cells from that sample were used for TCR beta sequencing. The Qiagen DNeasy Blood Extraction Kit was used to extract genomic DNA from the blood cell samples.

The receptor was isolated from a woman aged 45 to 65 in good health and CMV-seropositive. Sequenced material: PBMCs. The V and J genes are TRBV9 and TRBJ1-1, with the D gene not clear enough to name. The CDR3 protein is CASSHPTGLVNTEAFF. The nucleotide sequence is given as TGTGCCAGCAGTCATCCCACGGGTTTGGTGAACACTGAAGCTTTCTTT.